The entry below gives a single TCR beta chain sequence along with its context. CDR3 length: 15 residues. J lost 4 bases, V lost 0 bases, and 4 bases had no gene match. Germline V CDR1 and CDR2: SGHRS, YFSETQ. This entry belongs to a study of CD8+CD57+ T cells in acquired aplastic anemia. The TCR beta profiling, which covered VDJ combination and CDR3 sequence, was carried out using genomic DNA as the template. A single record per CDR3 protein comes from TCRdb applying MiXCR to the reads. Of about 200,000 distinct CDR3 sequences in the sample, under 55% were seen once. Individuals selected for sequencing had exhibited CD8+CD57+ cell expansion on flow cytometry.

This TCR was recovered from a human donor with aplastic anemia. The material sequenced was sorted CD4+, CD8+, or CD8+CD57+ T cells (not recorded which) from PBMCs. V usage is TRBV5-1 and J usage is TRBJ2-5; 9 nucleotides agree with TRBD1. The CDR3 nucleotides are TGCGCCAGCAGCTTGGCCCTGACAGGGGGAGAGACCCAGTACTTC. Translated: CASSLALTGGETQYF.